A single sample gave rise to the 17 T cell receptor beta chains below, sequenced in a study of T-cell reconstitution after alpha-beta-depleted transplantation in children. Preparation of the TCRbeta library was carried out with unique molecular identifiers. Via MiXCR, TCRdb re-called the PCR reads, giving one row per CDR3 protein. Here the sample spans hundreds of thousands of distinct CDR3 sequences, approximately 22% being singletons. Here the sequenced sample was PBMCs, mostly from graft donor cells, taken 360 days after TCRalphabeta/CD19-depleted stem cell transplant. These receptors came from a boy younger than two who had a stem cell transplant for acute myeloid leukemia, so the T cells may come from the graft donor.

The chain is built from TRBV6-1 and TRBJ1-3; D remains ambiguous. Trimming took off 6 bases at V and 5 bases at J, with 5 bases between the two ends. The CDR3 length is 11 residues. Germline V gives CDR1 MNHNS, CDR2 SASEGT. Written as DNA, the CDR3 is TGTGCCAGCAGACGTAGAAACACCATATATTTT. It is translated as CASRRRNTIYF.

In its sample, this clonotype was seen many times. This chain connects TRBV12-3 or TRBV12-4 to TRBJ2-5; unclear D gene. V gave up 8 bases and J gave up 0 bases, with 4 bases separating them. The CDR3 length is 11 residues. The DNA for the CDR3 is TGTGCCAGCGGTCACCAAGAGACCCAGTACTTC. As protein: CASGHQETQYF.

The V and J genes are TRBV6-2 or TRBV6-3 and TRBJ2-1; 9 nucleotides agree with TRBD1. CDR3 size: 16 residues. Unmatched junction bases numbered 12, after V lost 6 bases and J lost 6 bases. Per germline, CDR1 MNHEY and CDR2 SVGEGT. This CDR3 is CASRRPKQGAPNEQFF. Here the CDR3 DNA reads TGTGCCAGCAGGCGACCTAAACAGGGGGCGCCCAATGAGCAGTTCTTC.

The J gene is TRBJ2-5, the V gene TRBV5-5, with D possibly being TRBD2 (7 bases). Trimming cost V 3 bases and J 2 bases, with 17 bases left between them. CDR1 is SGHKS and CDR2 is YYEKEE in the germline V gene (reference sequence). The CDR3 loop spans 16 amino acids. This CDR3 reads CASSYPGGRKQETQYF. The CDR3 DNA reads TGTGCCAGCAGCTACCCGGGGGGCCGAAAACAAGAGACCCAGTACTTC.

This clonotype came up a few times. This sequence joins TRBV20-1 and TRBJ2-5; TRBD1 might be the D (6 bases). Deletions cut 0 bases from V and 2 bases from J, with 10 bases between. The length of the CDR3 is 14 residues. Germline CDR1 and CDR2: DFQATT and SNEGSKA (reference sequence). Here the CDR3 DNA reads TGCAGTGCTAGAGAGTTGACAGGTCAAGAGACCCAGTACTTC. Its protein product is CSARELTGQETQYF.

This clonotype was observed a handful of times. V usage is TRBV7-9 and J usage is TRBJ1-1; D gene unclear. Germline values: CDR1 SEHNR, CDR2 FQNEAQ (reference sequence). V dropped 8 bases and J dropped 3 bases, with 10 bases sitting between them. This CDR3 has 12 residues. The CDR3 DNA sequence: TGTGCCAGCGGGATCTCGGACACTGAAGCTTTCTTT. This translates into CASGISDTEAFF.

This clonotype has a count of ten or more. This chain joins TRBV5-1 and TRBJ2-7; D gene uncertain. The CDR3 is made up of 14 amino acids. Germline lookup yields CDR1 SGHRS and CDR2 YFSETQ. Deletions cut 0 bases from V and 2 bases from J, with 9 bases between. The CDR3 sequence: CASSLGYATYEQYF. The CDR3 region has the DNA TGCGCCAGCAGCTTGGGCTACGCTACCTACGAGCAGTACTTC.

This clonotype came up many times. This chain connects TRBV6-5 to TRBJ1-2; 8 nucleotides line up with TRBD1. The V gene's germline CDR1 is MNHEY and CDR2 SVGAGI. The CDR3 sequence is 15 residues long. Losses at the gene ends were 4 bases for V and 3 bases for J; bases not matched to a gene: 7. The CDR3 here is CASSSPGGADYGYTF. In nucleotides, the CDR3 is TGTGCCAGCAGTTCCCCAGGGGGCGCAGACTATGGCTACACCTTC.

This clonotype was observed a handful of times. CDR3: CASSLHGSGSNGDTQYF. CDR3 coding DNA: TGTGCCAGCAGCTTACACGGGTCAGGGTCAAATGGGGATACGCAGTATTTT. The chain recombines TRBV7-3 with TRBJ2-3; tentative D call: TRBD1 (5 bases). V was shortened by 2 bases and J by 6 bases, with 21 bases between the two germline ends. Germline V gene data show CDR1 as SGHTA and CDR2 as FQGTGA. The CDR3 loop spans 17 amino acids.

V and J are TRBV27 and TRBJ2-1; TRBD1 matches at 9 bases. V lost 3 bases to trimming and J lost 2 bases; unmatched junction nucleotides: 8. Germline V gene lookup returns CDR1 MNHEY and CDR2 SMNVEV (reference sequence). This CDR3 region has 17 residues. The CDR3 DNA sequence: TGTGCCAGCAGTTTTCGGACAGGGGAATTCCCCTACAATGAGCAGTTCTTC. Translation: CASSFRTGEFPYNEQFF.

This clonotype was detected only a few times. The CDR3 reads CASSPTAREQFF. The CDR3 DNA reads as TGTGCCAGCAGTCCTACCGCCCGTGAGCAGTTCTTC. The chain has TRBV6-2 or TRBV6-3 and TRBJ2-1; D uncertain. Trimming took off 5 bases at V and 9 bases at J, with 11 bases between the two ends. The CDR3 has 12 amino acids. In germline, CDR1 is MNHEY, CDR2 SVGEGT.

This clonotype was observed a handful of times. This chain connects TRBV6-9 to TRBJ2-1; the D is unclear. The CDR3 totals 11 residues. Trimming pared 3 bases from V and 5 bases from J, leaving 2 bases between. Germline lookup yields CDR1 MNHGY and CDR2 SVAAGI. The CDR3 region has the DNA TGTGCCAGCAGTTACGACAATGAGCAGTTCTTC. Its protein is CASSYDNEQFF.

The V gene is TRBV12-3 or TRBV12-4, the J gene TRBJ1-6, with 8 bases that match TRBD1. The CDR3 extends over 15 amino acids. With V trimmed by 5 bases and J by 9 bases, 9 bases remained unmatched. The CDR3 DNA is TGTGCCAGCAGTCGAGCGAGACAGGGGATTTCACCCCTCCACTTT. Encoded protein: CASSRARQGISPLHF.

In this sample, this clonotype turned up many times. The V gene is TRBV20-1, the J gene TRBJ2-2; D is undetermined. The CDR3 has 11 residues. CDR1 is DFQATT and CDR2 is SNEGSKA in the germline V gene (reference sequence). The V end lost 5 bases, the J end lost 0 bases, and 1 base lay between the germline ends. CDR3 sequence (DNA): TGCAGTGCTCCGAACACCGGGGAGCTGTTTTTT. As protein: CSAPNTGELFF.

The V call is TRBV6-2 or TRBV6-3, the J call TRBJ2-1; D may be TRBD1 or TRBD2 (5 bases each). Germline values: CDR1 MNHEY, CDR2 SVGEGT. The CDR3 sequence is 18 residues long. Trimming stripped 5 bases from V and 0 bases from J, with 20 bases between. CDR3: CASSARGPQAFSYNEQFF. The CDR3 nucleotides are TGTGCCAGCAGTGCCCGCGGGCCACAGGCTTTCTCCTACAATGAGCAGTTCTTC.

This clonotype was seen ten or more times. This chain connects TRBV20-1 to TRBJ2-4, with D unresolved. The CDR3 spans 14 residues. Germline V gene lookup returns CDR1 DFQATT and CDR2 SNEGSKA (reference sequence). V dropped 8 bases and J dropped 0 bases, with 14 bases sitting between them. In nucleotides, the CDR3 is TGCAGTTGTAAGGGCGTCCTAGCCAAAAACATTCAGTACTTC. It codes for CSCKGVLAKNIQYF.

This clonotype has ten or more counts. This chain's CDR3 is CASSHRDTGELFF. CDR3 sequence (DNA): TGTGCCAGCAGCCACAGGGACACCGGGGAGCTGTTTTTT. The chain is built from TRBV28 and TRBJ2-2; D is possibly TRBD1 (6 bases). CDR1 and CDR2 (germline): MDHEN, SYDVKM. CDR3 length equals 13 residues. V was cut by 6 bases and J by 3 bases, with 8 bases left in between.